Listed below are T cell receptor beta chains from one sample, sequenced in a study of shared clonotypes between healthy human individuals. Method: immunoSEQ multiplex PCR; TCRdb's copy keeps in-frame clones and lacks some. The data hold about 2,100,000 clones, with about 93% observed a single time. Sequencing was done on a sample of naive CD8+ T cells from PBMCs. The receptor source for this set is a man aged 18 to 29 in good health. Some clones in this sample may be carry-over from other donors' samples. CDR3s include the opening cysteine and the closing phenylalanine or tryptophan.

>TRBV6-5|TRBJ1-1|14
CASRDRGANTEAFF
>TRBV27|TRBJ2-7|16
CASSLGWTGVAGEQYF
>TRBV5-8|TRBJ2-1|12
CASSLDYNEQFF
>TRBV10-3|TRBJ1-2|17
CAIRGVTGERANYGYTF
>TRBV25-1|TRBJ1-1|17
CASSERTPWGGNTEAFF
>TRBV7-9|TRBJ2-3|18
CASSPGLARRTSTDTQYF
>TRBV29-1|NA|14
CSVVGGLNSYEQYF
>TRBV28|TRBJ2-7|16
CASSPFGVARSYEQYF
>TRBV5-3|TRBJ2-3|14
CARSLGTSGDTQYF
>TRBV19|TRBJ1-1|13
CASTDTRNTEAFF